Below, 25 T cell receptor beta chains from the same sample are listed, as sequenced in a study of CD8 T cells in ankylosing spondylitis. Findings and limits, study-wide: What seemed typical of ankylosing spondylitis blood was a TCR beta motif built from roughly eight highly homologous variants.

TCRdb re-called the 5' RACE reads with MiXCR, one entry per CDR3 protein. The repertoire holds more than 400,000 distinct CDR3 sequences, with roughly 5% as singletons. These TCRs' antigens remain unknown. The sequenced material came from blood, either unsorted or a sorted T cell fraction (not recorded which). These receptors were taken from a male donor with ankylosing spondylitis.

This chain uses TRBV3-1 with TRBJ1-4; D possibly corresponds to TRBD1 (5 bases). Germline lookup yields CDR1 LGHDT and CDR2 YNNKEL (reference sequence). The CDR3 has 15 residues. Trimming pared 1 base from V and 6 bases from J, leaving 12 bases between. The CDR3 DNA reads as TGTGCCAGCAGCCAAGGGTTTGAACAGGATGAAAAACTGTTTTTT. Its protein is CASSQGFEQDEKLFF.

This clonotype was found many times. Relative to the germline gene, one junction end is altered; a read error may explain this. This rearrangement joins TRBV7-7 to TRBJ2-1, with 10 bases matching TRBD2. In germline, CDR1 is SSHAT, CDR2 FNYEAQ (reference sequence). This CDR3 has 15 amino acids. The CDR3 nucleotides read TGTGCTAGCAGCTCTGGACTAGCGGCCTACAATGAGCAGTTCTTC. Protein sequence: CASSSGLAAYNEQFF.

This clonotype was seen many times. This sequence joins TRBV20-1 and TRBJ2-1; TRBD2 is a possible D gene (5 bases). Germline V gives CDR1 DFQATT, CDR2 SNEGSKA (reference sequence). V was cut by 3 bases and J by 6 bases, with 6 bases left in between. The length of the CDR3 is 11 residues. The CDR3 region is CSARRANEQFF. The CDR3 nucleotides are TGCAGTGCTAGGAGGGCCAATGAGCAGTTCTTC.

At least ten counts were recorded for this clonotype. The chain carries TRBV25-1 and TRBJ2-1, with 12 bases aligning to TRBD1. Germline lookup yields CDR1 MGHDK and CDR2 SYGVNS. Trimming cost V 5 bases and J 8 bases; bases outside gene matches: 10. This CDR3 region has 16 residues. The chain's CDR3 is CASSYLGTGGFDEQFF. CDR3 bases: TGTGCCAGCAGTTATCTCGGGACAGGGGGCTTCGATGAGCAGTTCTTC.

This clonotype was seen more than once but under ten times. CDR3 residues: CASKDPRATNEKLFF. The CDR3 bases are TGCGCCAGCAAAGACCCCCGGGCAACTAATGAAAAACTGTTTTTT. This rearrangement joins TRBV5-1 to TRBJ1-4; no firm D call. V was shortened by 6 bases and J by 0 bases, with 12 bases between the two germline ends. This CDR3 is built from 15 residues. Germline CDR1 and CDR2: SGHRS and YFSETQ. Complete variable domain (other parts from reference TRBV5-1 and TRBJ1-4): KAGVTQTPRYLIKTRGQQVTLSCSPISGHRSVSWYQQTPGQGLQFLFEYFSETQRNKGNFPGRFSGRQFSNSRSEMNVSTLELGDSALYLCASKDPRATNEKLFFGSGTQLSVL.

This clonotype has at least ten counts. The rearrangement uses TRBV5-1 and TRBJ1-2, with D unresolved. Trimming removed 7 bases from V and 7 bases from J, with 23 bases in between. There are 15 residues in the CDR3. Germline assignment: CDR1 SGHRS and CDR2 YFSETQ. The CDR3 nucleotides read TGCGCCAGCCGTCCGGGAGGCTCCCTCGTTGGTGGCTACACCTTC. Translated: CASRPGGSLVGGYTF.

This clonotype showed up many times. The CDR3 region has the DNA TGCGCCAGCAGCCAAGCCGGACTAGCGTCAAACGGGGAGCTGTTTTTT. It is translated as CASSQAGLASNGELFF. The chain couples TRBV4-3 to TRBJ2-2; 9 bases line up with TRBD2. This CDR3 is 16 amino acids long. Looked up from germline, CDR1 is LGHNA and CDR2 is YSLEER. After removal of 1 base from V and 7 bases from J, the junction contained 7 bases not matched to a gene.

This clonotype was observed at least ten times. This chain uses TRBV5-1 with TRBJ2-3; D ambiguous. Germline CDR1 SGHRS, CDR2 YFSETQ. V was shortened by 3 bases and J by 4 bases, with 9 bases between the two germline ends. The CDR3 extends over 13 amino acids. The CDR3, as DNA: TGCGCCAGCAGCTGGGTGGGTGCAGATACGCAGTATTTT. Protein sequence: CASSWVGADTQYF. Filled out from reference TRBV5-1 and TRBJ2-3, the complete variable domain reads KAGVTQTPRYLIKTRGQQVTLSCSPISGHRSVSWYQQTPGQGLQFLFEYFSETQRNKGNFPGRFSGRQFSNSRSEMNVSTLELGDSALYLCASSWVGADTQYFGPGTRLTVL.

This clonotype has ten or more counts. The chain is built from TRBV9 and TRBJ1-2; D remains ambiguous. V dropped 5 bases and J dropped 4 bases, with 9 bases sitting between them. The length of the CDR3 is 12 residues. Germline V gene sequence: CDR1 SGDLS, CDR2 YYNGEE. The CDR3 nucleotides are TGTGCCAGCAGTCGTATCGGCTATGGCTACACCTTC. It specifies CASSRIGYGYTF.

This clonotype was observed many times. V and J are TRBV7-9 and TRBJ1-4; unclear D gene. The CDR3 totals 12 residues. The germline CDR1 and CDR2 sequences are SEHNR and FQNEAQ (reference sequence). Trimming took off 4 bases at V and 8 bases at J, with 8 bases between the two ends. As DNA, the CDR3 is TGTGCCAGCAGCTCTGGGTCCGAAAAACTGTTTTTT. This sequence encodes CASSSGSEKLFF.

This clonotype has a count of ten or more. The chain is built from TRBV20-1 and TRBJ1-5; the D gene is possibly TRBD1 (5 bases). CDR1 DFQATT and CDR2 SNEGSKA come from the germline V gene (reference sequence). The CDR3 has 14 amino acids. V was cut by 6 bases and J by 1 base, with 13 bases left in between. The CDR3 DNA reads TGCAGTGCCGGGACCCCTTGGAGCAATCAGCCCCAGCATTTT. Its translation is CSAGTPWSNQPQHF.

Worth noting for this clonotype: This clone may be a read error of a much larger clone one base away. The chain employs TRBV7-6 and TRBJ1-4; the D is unclear. Germline assignment: CDR1 SGHVS and CDR2 FNYEAQ. This CDR3 is built from 13 residues. The CDR3 protein is CVVSRTTNEKLFF. CDR3 DNA: TGTGTCGTTTCTCGTACAACTAATGAAAAACTGTTTTTT.

Ten or more counts support this clonotype. The V call is TRBV20-1, the J call TRBJ2-2, with TRBD1 matching 8 bases. Germline values: CDR1 DFQATT, CDR2 SNEGSKA (reference sequence). CDR3 length: 15 amino acids. Trimming at V came to 0 bases and at J to 7 bases, leaving 7 bases not matched to a gene. The CDR3 DNA sequence: TGCAGTGCTAGAGATCCAGGACAGGGAGGCGGGGAGCTGTTTTTT. Protein product: CSARDPGQGGGELFF.

This clonotype was picked up many times. The chain has TRBV7-2 and TRBJ1-1; D is undetermined. Germline V gives CDR1 SGHTA, CDR2 FQGNSA. Deletions cut 5 bases from V and 4 bases from J, with 11 bases between. The CDR3 totals 13 residues. The CDR3 sequence is CASSLSPVTEAFF. CDR3 nucleotides: TGTGCCAGCAGCCTGAGTCCGGTCACTGAAGCTTTCTTT.

This clonotype appeared many times. The CDR3 here is CSVGYRGYTEAFF. CDR3 in DNA: TGCAGCGTTGGGTACAGGGGTTACACTGAAGCTTTCTTT. The chain carries TRBV29-1 and TRBJ1-1; 7 positions match TRBD1. The CDR3 runs to 13 residues. V gave up 4 bases and J gave up 3 bases; unmatched junction bases: 5. Germline loops: CDR1 SQVTM, CDR2 ANQGSEA.

This clonotype was observed a handful of times. This rearrangement joins TRBV27 to TRBJ2-7, with 9 bases matching TRBD2. Germline V lookup: CDR1 MNHEY, CDR2 SMNVEV (reference sequence). V shed 4 bases and J 2 bases; nucleotides not matched to a gene: 9. This CDR3 region has 16 residues. The chain's CDR3 is CASSSLWVAGAYEQYF. DNA of the CDR3: TGTGCCAGCAGTTCCCTTTGGGTAGCGGGAGCCTACGAGCAGTACTTC.

The table lists this clonotype with many counts. The chain combines TRBV4-3 with TRBJ2-5; unclear D gene. The CDR3 is 13 residues long. Germline V lookup: CDR1 LGHNA, CDR2 YSLEER. The V end was cut by 3 bases, the J end by 5 bases, with 10 bases between. The chain's CDR3 is CASSHGPGETQYF. The CDR3, as DNA: TGCGCCAGCAGCCATGGGCCCGGGGAGACCCAGTACTTC.

This clonotype was recorded many times. J is TRBJ1-4 and V is TRBV7-2, with TRBD1 matching 10 bases. The CDR3 is 15 amino acids. With V trimmed by 5 bases and J by 6 bases, 6 bases remained unmatched. Looked up from germline, CDR1 is SGHTA and CDR2 is FQGNSA. CDR3: CASSRRTGGDEKLFF. The DNA of the CDR3 is TGTGCCAGCAGCCGACGGACAGGGGGAGATGAAAAACTGTTTTTT.

This clonotype was seen ten or more times. The rearrangement links TRBV13 to TRBJ1-2; TRBD1 matches 7 bases. Germline V gene sequence: CDR1 PRHDT, CDR2 FYEKMQ (reference sequence). V trimming: 4 bases; J trimming: 4 bases; junction bases outside the gene matches: 12. The CDR3 consists of 16 residues. DNA for the CDR3: TGTGCCAGCAGCTCCCATAAACAGGGGCTAGGCTATGGCTACACCTTC. This codes for CASSSHKQGLGYGYTF.

This clonotype was seen many times. V and J are TRBV20-1 and TRBJ2-7, with a tentative D call TRBD1 (6 bases). The CDR3 has 15 amino acids. Germline V lookup: CDR1 DFQATT, CDR2 SNEGSKA (reference sequence). V was trimmed by 5 bases and J by 4 bases, leaving 21 bases between them. This CDR3 is CSAYDRFFPRYEQYF. The CDR3 DNA reads as TGCAGTGCTTATGACAGGTTCTTCCCGAGATACGAGCAGTACTTC.

V gene TRBV20-1 combines with J gene TRBJ2-3, with TRBD2 identical over 9 bases. CDR1 is DFQATT, CDR2 SNEGSKA, per germline (reference sequence). The CDR3 contains 17 residues. The V segment lost 7 bases and the J segment 9 bases; nucleotides outside the gene matches: 23. CDR3 sequence (DNA): TGCAGTGTCCTCCCCGAGACTAGCGGAGTCTATCTGGGGACGCAGTATTTT. Translating gives CSVLPETSGVYLGTQYF.

This clonotype has only a few counts. A much larger clone is a single base away; this may be a read error. This chain joins TRBV12-3 or TRBV12-4 and TRBJ2-7; 7 bases are a match to TRBD1. V was pared by 7 bases and J by 0 bases, with 6 bases of the junction left unmatched. This CDR3 is built from 14 residues. The CDR3 loop is CASTLGDSSYEQYF. The CDR3 nucleotides are TGTGCCAGCACCTTAGGGGACAGCTCCTACGAGCAGTACTTC.

This clonotype was observed at least ten times. V is TRBV6-6 and J is TRBJ1-4; TRBD1 aligns across 7 bases. CDR1 is MNHNY, CDR2 SVGAGI, per germline (reference sequence). V shed 11 bases, J shed 6 bases, and the junction held 9 bases outside the gene matches. This CDR3 has 13 residues. This CDR3 reads CAGKTGIDEKLFF. The CDR3 coding sequence is TGTGCCGGGAAGACAGGGATCGATGAAAAACTGTTTTTT.

With regard to this clonotype: A much larger clone differs by one base, so this may be a read error. The chain has TRBV3-1 and TRBJ1-2, with a tentative D call TRBD1 (5 bases). The CDR3 runs to 15 residues. The V gene's germline CDR1 is LGHDT and CDR2 YNNKEL (reference sequence). The CDR3 coding sequence is TGTGCCAGCAGCCAGACACCGACAGCAACCTATGGCTACATCTTC. Protein product: CASSQTPTATYGYIF. The whole variable domain, filled in from reference TRBV3-1 and TRBJ1-2, reads DTAVSQTPKYLVTQMGNDKSIKCEQNLGHDTMYWYKQDSKKFLKIMFSYNNKELIINETVPNRFSPKSPDKAHLNLHINSLELGDSAVYFCASSQTPTATYGYIFGSGTRLTVV.

This clonotype was observed a few times. CDR3: CASSPLGTGKKSSYNEQFF. CDR3 in DNA: TGTGCCAGCTCACCCCTCGGGACAGGGAAGAAAAGCTCCTACAATGAGCAGTTCTTC. The chain links TRBV18 to TRBJ2-1, with 9 bases fitting TRBD1. The V gene's germline CDR1 is KGHSH and CDR2 LQKENI. Unmatched junction bases numbered 12, after V lost 3 bases and J lost 0 bases. The CDR3 is 19 residues long.